The 15 T cell receptor beta chains below come from one sample, sequenced in a study of cytomegalovirus exposure and HLA in healthy donors. Vbeta (60) and Jbeta (13) primers were used in the PCR. The table came from immunoSEQ multiplex PCR; TCRdb's copy has only in-frame clones and leaves some out. Among around 97,000 clones listed, approximately 9% were seen once. Sequenced material: PBMCs. These receptors were collected from a man aged 45-65 years in good health and CMV-seropositive.

The gene calls are TRBV29-1 and TRBJ2-1, with 8 bases matching TRBD2. The trim removed 5 bases at V and 13 bases at J, leaving 13 bases unmatched. The V gene's germline CDR1 is SQVTM and CDR2 ANQGSEA. The CDR3 loop spans 13 amino acids. The CDR3 reads CSVFSGIGKDQFF. The CDR3 DNA follows: TGCAGCGTTTTTAGCGGGATCGGGAAAGACCAGTTCTTC.

This clone was picked up a small number of times. V usage is TRBV7-2 and J usage is TRBJ2-1; possible D gene TRBD2, 6 bases. With 1 base removed from V and 8 bases from J, the gap between germline ends came to 12 bases. CDR3 length: 14 residues. Germline assignment: CDR1 SGHTA and CDR2 FQGNSA. CDR3 sequence reads: CASSLDGSRHEQFF. The CDR3 nucleotides read TGTGCCAGCAGCTTAGACGGGAGTAGGCATGAGCAGTTCTTC. The entire variable domain, with the rest obtained from reference TRBV7-2 and TRBJ2-1, is as follows: GAGVSQSPSNKVTEKGKDVELRCDPISGHTALYWYRQSLGQGLEFLIYFQGNSAPDKSGLPSDRFSAERTGGSVSTLTIQRTQQEDSAVYLCASSLDGSRHEQFFGPGTRLTVL.

The chain employs TRBV11-3 and TRBJ2-2; TRBD2 agrees at 12 bases. The CDR3 is 17 amino acids. Losses at the gene ends were 4 bases for V and 4 bases for J; bases not matched to a gene: 7. Germline CDR1 and CDR2: SGHNT and YENEEA. The CDR3 spells CASSSSGRAPGTGELFF. The CDR3 DNA follows: TGTGCCAGCAGCTCTAGCGGGAGGGCCCCGGGCACCGGGGAGCTGTTTTTT.

The chain uses TRBV5-8 and TRBJ2-3; 8 bases map to TRBD2. There are 16 residues in the CDR3. V trimming: 0 bases; J trimming: 4 bases; junction bases outside the gene matches: 7. Germline CDR1 reads SGHTS; CDR2 reads YDEGEE. The CDR3 reads CASSLGDEAGADTQYF. The CDR3, as DNA: TGTGCCAGCAGCTTGGGTGATGAAGCGGGGGCAGATACGCAGTATTTT. The full variable domain, completed using reference TRBV5-8 and TRBJ2-3, is EAGVTQSPTHLIKTRGQQATLRCSPISGHTSVYWYQQALGLGLQFLLWYDEGEERNRGNFPPRFSGRQFPNYSSELNVNALELEDSALYLCASSLGDEAGADTQYFGPGTRLTVL.

With regard to this clone: The identical CDR3 is also encoded by other nucleotide sequences in the sample. The J gene is TRBJ1-5, the V gene TRBV6-5; possible D gene TRBD1, 5 bases. The germline CDR1 and CDR2 sequences are MNHEY and SVGAGI. This CDR3 has 16 residues. The V and J ends lost 3 bases and 6 bases respectively, with 18 bases between them. CDR3 in DNA: TGTGCCAGCAGTTATTCGGGGGGTGCCCCGGGTCAGCCCCAGCATTTT. It yields the protein CASSYSGGAPGQPQHF.

The chain joins TRBV28 to TRBJ1-2; tentatively, D is TRBD1 (5 bases). This CDR3 comprises 13 residues. Germline CDR1 is MDHEN and CDR2 is SYDVKM. V lost 6 bases, J lost 8 bases, and 16 bases lay in between. CDR3 in DNA: TGTGCCAGCAGGGCAGGGATCGTGGGGGGCTACACCTTC. As protein: CASRAGIVGGYTF.

V usage is TRBV6-1 and J usage is TRBJ1-5; possible D gene TRBD1, 5 bases. The germline gives CDR1 MNHNS, CDR2 SASEGT. CDR3 length: 15 residues. V was clipped by 4 bases and J by 0 bases, with 10 bases between them. CDR3: CASSGGDYSNQPQHF. The CDR3 DNA reads TGTGCCAGCAGTGGGGGGGATTATAGCAATCAGCCCCAGCATTTT.

This clone came up a few times. This chain uses TRBV5-6 with TRBJ2-2, with 7 bases matching TRBD2. There are 15 residues in the CDR3. CDR1 is SGHDT, CDR2 YYEEEE, per germline. Trimming removed 0 bases from V and 7 bases from J; junction bases left unmatched: 6. CDR3 DNA sequence: TGTGCCAGCAGCTTGGACGGGCGGGAGTTCGGGGAGCTGTTTTTT. It specifies CASSLDGREFGELFF.

The rearrangement links TRBV25-1 to TRBJ1-2; weak D call: TRBD1 (6 bases). This CDR3 has 13 residues. The V gene's germline CDR1 is MGHDK and CDR2 SYGVNS. V was trimmed by 3 bases and J by 6 bases, leaving 11 bases between them. CDR3 coding DNA: TGTGCCAGCAGTGATTTGAGGACAGATGGCTACACCTTC. Translation gives CASSDLRTDGYTF.

This clone showed up just a few times. V usage is TRBV4-2 and J usage is TRBJ2-6; a weak D match, TRBD1 (5 bases). Germline V gene sequence: CDR1 LGHNA, CDR2 YNFKEQ. The V end lost 0 bases, the J end lost 0 bases, and 9 bases lay between the germline ends. The CDR3 is 17 residues long. The CDR3 DNA is TGTGCCAGCAGCCAAGAGACAGTCTACTCTGGGGCCAACGTCCTGACTTTC. Its translation: CASSQETVYSGANVLTF.

This clone was seen a few times. The chain combines TRBV5-1 with TRBJ1-4; a possible D gene is TRBD1 (5 bases). V was trimmed by 0 bases and J by 4 bases, leaving 7 bases between them. Germline loops: CDR1 SGHRS, CDR2 YFSETQ. This CDR3 spans 14 amino acids. Here the CDR3 DNA reads TGCGCCAGCAGCTTGGCCGGGGGTAATGAAAAACTGTTTTTT. Its protein product is CASSLAGGNEKLFF. Filled out from reference TRBV5-1 and TRBJ1-4, the complete variable domain reads KAGVTQTPRYLIKTRGQQVTLSCSPISGHRSVSWYQQTPGQGLQFLFEYFSETQRNKGNFPGRFSGRQFSNSRSEMNVSTLELGDSALYLCASSLAGGNEKLFFGSGTQLSVL.

This clone was counted only a few times. The chain joins TRBV7-2 to TRBJ2-7, with TRBD1 identical over 7 bases. The germline V gene has CDR1 SGHTA and CDR2 FQGNSA. V lost 5 bases and J lost 3; bases outside the gene matches: 10. The length of the CDR3 is 15 residues. CDR3 nucleotide sequence: TGTGCCAGCAGCGCTACCCGGGACAGTCTCTACGAGCAGTACTTC. It specifies CASSATRDSLYEQYF.

The chain links TRBV7-3 to TRBJ1-2, with D perhaps matching TRBD1 (6 bases). V was shortened by 0 bases and J by 6 bases, with 8 bases between the two germline ends. CDR3 length equals 13 residues. Looked up from germline, CDR1 is SGHTA and CDR2 is FQGTGA. CDR3 amino acids: CASSLTGGDGYTF. The CDR3 DNA sequence: TGTGCCAGCAGCTTAACAGGGGGAGATGGCTACACCTTC.

The chain recombines TRBV5-1 with TRBJ1-5; D is unresolved. Trimming shortened V by 0 bases and J by 4 bases, and 14 bases separated the two germline ends. Germline CDR1 reads SGHRS; CDR2 reads YFSETQ. The CDR3 is made up of 16 amino acids. The CDR3 sequence is CASSLGGGQVNQPQHF. In nucleotides, the CDR3 is TGCGCCAGCAGCTTGGGGGGAGGGCAGGTAAATCAGCCCCAGCATTTT.

In its sample, this clone was seen a few times. The rearrangement uses TRBV6-5 and TRBJ2-7; D gene uncertain. Trimming took 0 bases from V and 2 from J, leaving 14 bases between them. Per the germline V gene, CDR1 is MNHEY and CDR2 is SVGAGI. This CDR3 region has 16 residues. CDR3 loop: CASSYSYVNLAYEQYF. The CDR3 DNA reads TGTGCCAGCAGTTACTCGTATGTGAACCTAGCCTACGAGCAGTACTTC.